A single sample gave rise to the 28 T cell receptor beta chains below, sequenced in a study of response to subunit inactivated influenza vaccine. In TCRdb, the RT-PCR reads were re-called with MiXCR into one record per CDR3 protein. The sample has 500,000 to 600,000 distinct CDR3 sequences; 14% are singletons. Sequenced here: PBMCs from blood, sampled roughly 13 days after vaccination. These receptors all come from a middle-aged man who received an inactivated influenza vaccine.

This chain joins TRBV12-3 or TRBV12-4 and TRBJ1-4; D is possibly TRBD1 (6 bases). CDR3 length: 15 residues. V was trimmed by 5 bases and J by 5 bases, leaving 15 bases between them. CDR3 sequence reads: CASSPSLGGNEKLFF. For the CDR3, the DNA is TGTGCCAGCAGTCCTAGTTTAGGGGGGAATGAAAAACTGTTTTTT.

The chain is built from TRBV23-1 and TRBJ2-1; 10 positions match TRBD2. TRBV23-1 is an open reading frame, and its role is uncertain. This CDR3 is built from 17 residues. J was trimmed by 5 bases and V by 8 bases; bases with no gene match: 15. The CDR3 nucleotides read TGCGCCAGCGCCTTAGGAGGATCGGGACTAGCGAACAATGAGCAGTTCTTC. It translates to CASALGGSGLANNEQFF.

This clonotype was found a few times. This sequence joins TRBV28 and TRBJ1-2; 7 positions match TRBD1. This CDR3 has 16 amino acids. Losses at the gene ends were 1 base for V and 3 bases for J; bases not matched to a gene: 8. The germline gives CDR1 MDHEN, CDR2 SYDVKM. The CDR3 loop reads CASSLSSDRAYYGYTF. The CDR3 bases are TGTGCCAGCAGTTTATCCTCAGACAGGGCTTACTATGGCTACACCTTC.

This clonotype was seen more than once but under ten times. V and J are TRBV9 and TRBJ1-2; D is unclear. This CDR3 spans 14 amino acids. Per germline, CDR1 SGDLS and CDR2 YYNGEE. V lost 1 base and J lost 2, with 9 bases in between. The CDR3 is CASSVLSMNYGYTF. DNA of the CDR3: TGTGCCAGCAGCGTACTATCGATGAACTATGGCTACACCTTC. Based on the CDR3 plus reference TRBV9 and TRBJ1-2, the full variable domain is DSGVTQTPKHLITATGQRVTLRCSPRSGDLSVYWYQQSLDQGLQFLIQYYNGEERAKGNILERFSAQQFPDLHSELNLSSLELGDSALYFCASSVLSMNYGYTFGSGTRLTVV.

The chain couples TRBV20-1 to TRBJ2-1; D may be TRBD2 (5 bases). The germline V gene has CDR1 DFQATT and CDR2 SNEGSKA (reference sequence). Trimming removed 1 base at V and 2 bases at J, with 12 bases between. CDR3 length equals 15 residues. The CDR3 sequence is CSARARGTPYNEQFF. As DNA, the CDR3 is TGCAGTGCTAGAGCACGGGGAACCCCCTACAATGAGCAGTTCTTC.

The chain recombines TRBV29-1 with TRBJ1-1; 9 nucleotides match TRBD1. This CDR3 comprises 14 residues. The trim removed 5 bases at V and 9 bases at J, leaving 13 bases unmatched. Germline V lookup: CDR1 SQVTM, CDR2 ANQGSEA. The CDR3 nucleotides are TGCAGCGTTCACACGAGACTGACAGGGGGTCAAGCTTTCTTT. This codes for CSVHTRLTGGQAFF.

This clonotype has only a few counts. The chain couples TRBV4-2 to TRBJ1-1, with D unresolved. The germline gives CDR1 LGHNA, CDR2 YNFKEQ. V was shortened by 0 bases and J by 3 bases, with 11 bases between the two germline ends. The CDR3 runs to 15 residues. The CDR3 protein is CASSQESRWDTEAFF. CDR3 nucleotide sequence: TGTGCCAGCAGCCAAGAATCTAGGTGGGACACTGAAGCTTTCTTT.

The chain has TRBV15 and TRBJ1-4, with no clear D. The V and J ends lost 10 bases and 3 bases respectively, with 12 bases between them. The CDR3 contains 13 residues. Per germline, CDR1 LNHNV and CDR2 YYDKDF (reference sequence). The CDR3 DNA reads as TGTGCCATCGAAGAAGCAGCTAATGAAAAACTGTTTTTT. Protein: CAIEEAANEKLFF.

The chain employs TRBV6-2 or TRBV6-3 and TRBJ2-1; TRBD1 agrees at 9 bases. The CDR3 has 13 residues. Germline CDR1 and CDR2: MNHEY and SVGEGT. Germline trimming cut 5 bases from V and 14 bases from J; bases unmatched to any gene: 10. Here the CDR3 DNA reads TGTGCCAGCAGTCAAATGGACAGGGGTTGGGAGTTCTTC. Its protein is CASSQMDRGWEFF.

The CDR3 loop reads CASSSGQKSTDTQYF. Written as DNA, the CDR3 is TGTGCCAGCAGTTCTGGACAGAAAAGCACAGATACGCAGTATTTT. The V call is TRBV28, the J call TRBJ2-3, with D perhaps matching TRBD1 (6 bases). The CDR3 is 15 residues long. Germline CDR1 MDHEN, CDR2 SYDVKM. V gave up 4 bases and J gave up 0 bases, with 11 bases separating them.

The chain's CDR3 is CASRKVQGGRSPLHF. The CDR3 DNA follows: TGTGCCAGCAGAAAGGTACAGGGTGGTAGGTCACCCCTCCACTTT. The rearrangement joins TRBV27 to TRBJ1-6; a weak D match, TRBD1 (6 bases). V was pared by 6 bases and J by 10 bases, with 19 bases between. In germline, CDR1 is MNHEY, CDR2 SMNVEV (reference sequence). The CDR3 covers 15 residues.

This chain uses TRBV12-3 or TRBV12-4 with TRBJ1-1, with 8 bases lining up with TRBD1. There are 14 residues in the CDR3. V lost 2 bases and J lost 4; bases outside the gene matches: 3. For the CDR3, the DNA is TGTGCCAGCAGTTTACGGGACAGGCTCACTGAAGCTTTCTTT. Amino acids: CASSLRDRLTEAFF.

The chain employs TRBV12-3 or TRBV12-4 and TRBJ2-5; D possibly corresponds to TRBD1 (6 bases). Trimming stripped 2 bases from V and 5 bases from J, with 12 bases between. The CDR3 consists of 14 residues. The DNA of the CDR3 is TGTGCCAGCAGTTTAAGACAGGCTATCGAGACCCAGTACTTC. Amino acids: CASSLRQAIETQYF.

The V and J genes are TRBV5-1 and TRBJ2-1; 7 bases are a match to TRBD2. Germline V gene data show CDR1 as SGHRS and CDR2 as YFSETQ. This CDR3 comprises 14 residues. V lost 0 bases, J lost 7 bases, and 4 bases stayed unmatched. In nucleotides, the CDR3 is TGCGCCAGCAGCTTGGGGGCGGGAGTAAATGAGCAGTTCTTC. Translating gives CASSLGAGVNEQFF. Combining the CDR3 with reference TRBV5-1 and TRBJ2-1 gives the whole variable domain KAGVTQTPRYLIKTRGQQVTLSCSPISGHRSVSWYQQTPGQGLQFLFEYFSETQRNKGNFPGRFSGRQFSNSRSEMNVSTLELGDSALYLCASSLGAGVNEQFFGPGTRLTVL.

The J gene is TRBJ1-5, the V gene TRBV20-1, with a possible D match to TRBD1 (5 bases). V was clipped by 6 bases and J by 8 bases, with 14 bases between them. The CDR3 extends over 12 amino acids. Germline values: CDR1 DFQATT, CDR2 SNEGSKA (reference sequence). CDR3 in DNA: TGCAGTGCGATCAGGGAGAACGAGCCCCAGCATTTT. Amino acid sequence: CSAIRENEPQHF.

The J gene is TRBJ1-3, the V gene TRBV12-3 or TRBV12-4; D gene ambiguous. CDR3 length: 13 amino acids. The V and J ends lost 5 bases and 8 bases respectively, with 13 bases between them. The CDR3 sequence: CASSPFAGDTIYF. For the CDR3, the DNA is TGTGCCAGCAGTCCCTTTGCGGGTGACACCATATATTTT.

This clonotype was picked up a small number of times. J is TRBJ2-7 and V is TRBV6-1; no reliable D call. The CDR3 extends over 13 amino acids. Between the trimmed V and J ends, which lost 4 bases and 2 bases, there was a span of 9 bases. Germline values: CDR1 MNHNS, CDR2 SASEGT. The CDR3 sequence is CASSAGEPYEQYF. CDR3 coding DNA: TGTGCCAGCAGTGCTGGGGAACCCTACGAGCAGTACTTC.

The V gene is TRBV5-1, the J gene TRBJ2-1; the match to TRBD2 covers 15 bases. Germline V lookup: CDR1 SGHRS, CDR2 YFSETQ. V shed 2 bases and J 7 bases; nucleotides not matched to a gene: 7. This CDR3 has 17 residues. The CDR3 coding sequence is TGCGCCAGCAGCTTCTCCACTGGGACTAGCGGGAGGAATGAGCAGTTCTTC. This gives the protein CASSFSTGTSGRNEQFF.

This clonotype was seen only a few times. The chain is built from TRBV4-3 and TRBJ2-3; TRBD2 is a possible D gene (6 bases). Germline V gene sequence: CDR1 LGHNA, CDR2 YSLEER. V lost 4 bases and J lost 5, with 16 bases in between. CDR3 length: 15 amino acids. CDR3 coding DNA: TGCGCCAGCAGCCGGGCGGCGGGGAATGTAGATACGCAGTATTTT. Translation: CASSRAAGNVDTQYF.

This clonotype has ten or more counts. This chain links TRBV29-1 with TRBJ2-1, with D unclear. The germline V and J ends were trimmed by 4 bases and 4 bases, with 8 bases remaining between them. CDR3 length: 12 amino acids. Germline CDR1 is SQVTM and CDR2 is ANQGSEA. CDR3 loop: CSVGPGYNEQFF. DNA of the CDR3: TGCAGCGTTGGTCCAGGTTACAATGAGCAGTTCTTC.

This clonotype was found a few times. The CDR3: CASSLEGTGGFADTQYF. DNA of the CDR3: TGTGCCAGCAGCTTGGAGGGGACAGGGGGGTTTGCGGATACGCAGTATTTT. V and J are TRBV5-6 and TRBJ2-3; 11 nucleotides align to TRBD1. Germline V gene lookup returns CDR1 SGHDT and CDR2 YYEEEE. The CDR3 is 17 amino acids. V gave up 0 bases and J gave up 6 bases; unmatched junction bases: 9.

The V gene is TRBV7-2, the J gene TRBJ2-3; tentatively, D is TRBD2 (6 bases). The V end lost 3 bases, the J end lost 2 bases, and 15 bases lay between the germline ends. The CDR3 is 16 amino acids. Germline V lookup: CDR1 SGHTA, CDR2 FQGNSA. CDR3: CASSLNGRGTTDTQYF. The DNA of the CDR3 is TGTGCCAGCAGCTTGAATGGGCGGGGAACCACAGATACGCAGTATTTT.

The V call is TRBV6-2 or TRBV6-3, the J call TRBJ2-5, with 9 bases matching TRBD2. V was pared by 6 bases and J by 3 bases, with 8 bases of the junction left unmatched. This CDR3 contains 15 residues. From germline, CDR1 is MNHEY and CDR2 SVGEGT. The DNA of the CDR3 is TGTGCCAGCAGACCTCGTCCTAGCGGGAAAGAGACCCAGTACTTC. This translates into CASRPRPSGKETQYF.

In this sample, this clonotype turned up a few times. The J gene is TRBJ2-3, the V gene TRBV24-1; TRBD2 is a possible D gene (6 bases). The CDR3 covers 17 residues. In germline, CDR1 is KGHDR, CDR2 SFDVKD. The V end was cut by 6 bases, the J end by 2 bases, with 20 bases between. CDR3 nucleotides: TGTGCCACCAGTCCAAATTGGGGGGAAGGGACCACAGATACGCAGTATTTT. Translation: CATSPNWGEGTTDTQYF.

This clonotype was observed at least ten times. The chain recombines TRBV4-1 with TRBJ1-4; D remains unclear. Between the trimmed V and J ends, which lost 0 bases and 4 bases, there was a span of 0 bases. The CDR3 totals 12 residues. Germline V gene data show CDR1 as MGHRA and CDR2 as YSYEKL. The CDR3 sequence: CASSQDNEKLFF. The CDR3 nucleotides read TGCGCCAGCAGCCAAGATAATGAAAAACTGTTTTTT.

This clonotype showed up just a few times. The chain links TRBV7-2 to TRBJ2-7, with TRBD2 identical over 8 bases. Looked up from germline, CDR1 is SGHTA and CDR2 is FQGNSA. The CDR3 is 15 residues long. Losses at the gene ends were 4 bases for V and 3 bases for J; bases not matched to a gene: 8. Here the CDR3 DNA reads TGTGCCAGCAGCTCCGAGGGGCGGGGGGTCTACGAGCAGTACTTC. Protein sequence: CASSSEGRGVYEQYF.

This clonotype showed up many times. This chain uses TRBV5-1 with TRBJ2-1; a weak D match, TRBD2 (6 bases). The germline V and J ends were trimmed by 5 bases and 9 bases, with 15 bases remaining between them. The CDR3 sequence is 13 residues long. CDR1 and CDR2 from the germline V gene are SGHRS and YFSETQ. CDR3 amino acids: CASSNRERSEQFF. CDR3 in DNA: TGCGCCAGCAGTAACCGGGAGAGAAGTGAGCAGTTCTTC. Drawing the rest from reference TRBV5-1 and TRBJ2-1, the complete variable domain is KAGVTQTPRYLIKTRGQQVTLSCSPISGHRSVSWYQQTPGQGLQFLFEYFSETQRNKGNFPGRFSGRQFSNSRSEMNVSTLELGDSALYLCASSNRERSEQFFGPGTRLTVL.

This clonotype has more than one count but fewer than ten. The chain has TRBV5-1 and TRBJ1-3; D not resolved. The length of the CDR3 is 16 residues. Per the germline V gene, CDR1 is SGHRS and CDR2 is YFSETQ. Trimming removed 2 bases from V and 0 bases from J, with 12 bases in between. DNA of the CDR3: TGCGCCAGCAGCTTAGCCTCACGGGGCTCTGGAAACACCATATATTTT. Translating it yields CASSLASRGSGNTIYF. The full variable domain, rest sourced from reference TRBV5-1 and TRBJ1-3, is KAGVTQTPRYLIKTRGQQVTLSCSPISGHRSVSWYQQTPGQGLQFLFEYFSETQRNKGNFPGRFSGRQFSNSRSEMNVSTLELGDSALYLCASSLASRGSGNTIYFGEGSWLTVV.